The 25 T cell receptor beta chains below all came from one sample that was sequenced in a study of blood T cell repertoires in COVID-19. Only in-frame clones appear in the TCRdb table, and some are missing; sequencing was by immunoSEQ multiplex PCR. Counted here are under 300,000 clones, less than 90% occurring once; the ten biggest clones make up about 4.5%. Sequenced: peripheral blood. Receptor source: a man aged 55 to 70 who had recovered from COVID-19.

The rearrangement joins TRBV27 to TRBJ1-2; perhaps TRBD1 as D (6 bases). The CDR3 is made up of 14 amino acids. Trimming took 0 bases from V and 8 from J, leaving 13 bases between them. Germline CDR1 reads MNHEY; CDR2 reads SMNVEV (reference sequence). As DNA, the CDR3 is TGTGCCAGCAGTTTATCCACAGGGCTAGAAGGCTACACCTTC. It is translated as CASSLSTGLEGYTF.

The chain couples TRBV3-1 (or the pseudogene TRBV3-2) to TRBJ1-2; no firm D call. Between the trimmed V and J ends, which lost 5 bases and 7 bases, there was a span of 11 bases. The CDR3 totals 12 residues. From germline, CDR1 is LGHDT and CDR2 YNNKEL (reference sequence). The DNA of the CDR3 is TGTGCCAGCAGCTCCCCTCGGGGTGGCTACACCTTC. Protein sequence: CASSSPRGGYTF.

The gene calls are TRBV10-1 and TRBJ2-5, with 8 bases matching TRBD2. In germline, CDR1 is WNHNN, CDR2 SYGVQD (reference sequence). V was pared by 7 bases and J by 5 bases, with 9 bases of the junction left unmatched. This CDR3 region has 14 residues. In DNA, the CDR3 is TGCGCCAGCAACCAAGCGGGAGCCGGGGAGACCCAGTACTTC. Its protein product is CASNQAGAGETQYF.

The chain uses TRBV2 and TRBJ1-1; D unresolved. Trimming pared 3 bases from V and 1 base from J, leaving 18 bases between. Germline V lookup: CDR1 SNHLY, CDR2 FYNNEI. This CDR3 comprises 17 residues. This chain's CDR3 is CASSEKRAGRGNTEAFF. The DNA of the CDR3 is TGTGCCAGCAGTGAGAAGAGAGCCGGACGGGGGAACACTGAAGCTTTCTTT. Full variable domain (rest looked up from reference TRBV2 and TRBJ1-1): EPEVTQTPSHQVTQMGQEVILRCVPISNHLYFYWYRQILGQKVEFLVSFYNNEISEKSEIFDDQFSVERPDGSNFTLKIRSTKLEDSAMYFCASSEKRAGRGNTEAFFGQGTRLTVV.

This sequence joins TRBV2 and TRBJ1-4; D gene ambiguous. CDR1 and CDR2 from the germline V gene are SNHLY and FYNNEI. The CDR3 extends over 17 amino acids. Trimming pared 3 bases from V and 4 bases from J, leaving 18 bases between. CDR3 bases: TGTGCCAGCAGTGACCCCGGCCGGGGTAAAATTAATGAAAAACTGTTTTTT. Translating it yields CASSDPGRGKINEKLFF.

The rearrangement links TRBV4-1 to TRBJ2-3, with 10 nucleotides matching TRBD2. Germline CDR1 reads MGHRA; CDR2 reads YSYEKL. This CDR3 contains 17 residues. After removal of 0 bases from V and 4 bases from J, the junction contained 7 bases not matched to a gene. CDR3 nucleotide sequence: TGCGCCAGCAGCCAAGATCGAAGCGGGGGGGCGCCAGATACGCAGTATTTT. It encodes CASSQDRSGGAPDTQYF.

This sequence joins TRBV24-1 and TRBJ1-1; the match to TRBD1 covers 11 bases. Germline V CDR1 and CDR2: KGHDR, SFDVKD. Unmatched junction bases numbered 1, after V lost 4 bases and J lost 1 base. This CDR3 has 15 residues. CDR3 sequence reads: CATSEGTGGNTEAFF. The CDR3, as DNA: TGTGCCACCAGTGAGGGGACAGGGGGGAACACTGAAGCTTTCTTT.

CDR3 sequence reads: CASSYSDRGRETQYF. CDR3 DNA sequence: TGTGCCAGCAGTTACTCGGACAGGGGGCGAGAGACCCAGTACTTC. The V gene is TRBV6-5, the J gene TRBJ2-5, with 11 bases identical to TRBD1. Germline V gene data show CDR1 as MNHEY and CDR2 as SVGAGI. With V trimmed by 0 bases and J by 4 bases, 1 base remained unmatched. This CDR3 is 15 amino acids long.

About this clone: The same CDR3 arises from other DNA sequences in this sample as well. This chain links TRBV12-3 or TRBV12-4 with TRBJ1-1; D not certain. There are 11 residues in the CDR3. V gave up 6 bases and J gave up 1 base, with 3 bases separating them. DNA of the CDR3: TGTGCCAGCAGACAGAACACTGAAGCTTTCTTT. Translation: CASRQNTEAFF.

This clone was seen only a few times. The sample carries other DNA sequences with the same CDR3. The rearrangement joins TRBV3-1 (or the pseudogene TRBV3-2) to TRBJ2-7; D is undetermined. Trimming removed 1 base from V and 6 bases from J, with 4 bases in between. CDR1 is LGHDT and CDR2 is YNNKEL in the germline V gene (reference sequence). The CDR3 has 11 amino acids. The CDR3: CASSQGPEQYF. CDR3 DNA sequence: TGTGCCAGCAGCCAAGGGCCCGAGCAGTACTTC.

The chain carries TRBV19 and TRBJ1-5; D possibly corresponds to TRBD1 (5 bases). The CDR3 loop spans 16 amino acids. Germline lookup yields CDR1 LNHDA and CDR2 SQIVND (reference sequence). Trimming stripped 5 bases from V and 7 bases from J, with 21 bases between. The DNA of the CDR3 is TGTGCCAGTAGTCCAAATTCACCAGGGATGGGACAGCCCCAGCATTTT. Amino acid sequence: CASSPNSPGMGQPQHF.

The chain combines TRBV7-3 with TRBJ2-7; TRBD2 matches 8 bases. The CDR3 sequence is 15 residues long. Germline V lookup: CDR1 SGHTA, CDR2 FQGTGA. V dropped 3 bases and J dropped 3; count of bases not matched to a gene: 7. This chain's CDR3 is CASSFTDGGVYEQYF. CDR3 coding DNA: TGTGCCAGCAGCTTCACCGACGGGGGGGTCTACGAGCAGTACTTC.

The V gene is TRBV6-5, the J gene TRBJ1-6, with D uncertain. Germline V lookup: CDR1 MNHEY, CDR2 SVGAGI. Deletions cut 4 bases from V and 9 bases from J, with 16 bases between. The CDR3 has 15 amino acids. The CDR3 bases are TGTGCCAGCAGTTTTACTGGGCTTACGGCTTCACCCCTCCACTTT. Translated, it gives CASSFTGLTASPLHF.

J is TRBJ2-7 and V is TRBV12-3 or TRBV12-4; D not resolved. The CDR3 is 11 amino acids. The V end was cut by 8 bases, the J end by 4 bases, with 9 bases between. The CDR3 sequence is CASATHYEQYF. DNA of the CDR3: TGTGCCAGCGCGACACATTACGAGCAGTACTTC.

This clone was counted a single time. The chain carries TRBV1 and TRBJ2-2; TRBD2, the D gene given by the table, was not confirmed from the DNA. TRBV1 is annotated as a pseudogene. The CDR3 is 20 amino acids. CDR3 DNA: TGCACCAGCAGCCACCAGGCTCCACTAGCGGGAGGGCCCGGCACCGGGGAGCTGTTTTTT. Its protein product is CTSSHQAPLAGGPGTGELFF.

This clone was observed a few times. The rearrangement joins TRBV5-1 to TRBJ2-5; perhaps TRBD2 as D (6 bases). V dropped 1 base and J dropped 4 bases, with 8 bases sitting between them. This CDR3 has 13 residues. Germline loops: CDR1 SGHRS, CDR2 YFSETQ. This CDR3 reads CASSLWEAETQYF. The CDR3 DNA sequence: TGCGCCAGCAGCTTGTGGGAGGCAGAGACCCAGTACTTC.

The rearrangement links TRBV19 to TRBJ1-3; no reliable D call. Deletions cut 7 bases from V and 0 bases from J, with 7 bases between. The CDR3 contains 13 residues. The germline CDR1 and CDR2 sequences are LNHDA and SQIVND (reference sequence). The CDR3 DNA sequence: TGTGCCAGTAACCGGGACTCTGGAAACACCATATATTTT. Encoded protein: CASNRDSGNTIYF.

This CDR3 is CASSPGTGGTDTQYF. The CDR3 nucleotides read TGTGCCAGCAGTCCCGGGACAGGGGGCACAGATACGCAGTATTTT. This sequence joins TRBV6-5 and TRBJ2-3; 10 positions match TRBD1. CDR3 length equals 15 residues. Unmatched junction bases numbered 3, after V lost 5 bases and J lost 1 base. CDR1 is MNHEY and CDR2 is SVGAGI in the germline V gene.

This rearrangement joins TRBV18 to TRBJ2-7; D possibly corresponds to TRBD2 (5 bases). Trimming stripped 4 bases from V and 2 bases from J, with 12 bases between. This CDR3 is 14 amino acids long. Germline V gene sequence: CDR1 KGHSH, CDR2 LQKENI. The CDR3 protein is CASSRSGITYEQYF. The DNA for the CDR3 is TGTGCCAGCTCACGGTCGGGGATCACCTACGAGCAGTACTTC.

This rearrangement joins TRBV19 to TRBJ1-5, with a tentative D call TRBD1 (5 bases). Germline CDR1 is LNHDA and CDR2 is SQIVND (reference sequence). V was shortened by 6 bases and J by 5 bases, with 17 bases between the two germline ends. The CDR3 contains 15 residues. The CDR3 nucleotides read TGTGCCAGTAGAAGGGACTCCCAAGGTCATCAGCCCCAGCATTTT. Its protein is CASRRDSQGHQPQHF.

The chain employs TRBV5-1 and TRBJ1-1, with D perhaps matching TRBD1 (6 bases). The length of the CDR3 is 17 residues. The V end lost 0 bases, the J end lost 0 bases, and 15 bases lay between the germline ends. Germline loops: CDR1 SGHRS, CDR2 YFSETQ. The CDR3 sequence: CASSLVGRGAMNTEAFF. CDR3 in DNA: TGCGCCAGCAGCTTGGTTGGGCGGGGGGCGATGAACACTGAAGCTTTCTTT.

The chain joins TRBV4-1 to TRBJ2-5; tentative D call: TRBD2 (6 bases). The CDR3 has 16 amino acids. Germline V gene lookup returns CDR1 MGHRA and CDR2 YSYEKL. Trimming removed 0 bases from V and 4 bases from J, with 15 bases in between. CDR3 in DNA: TGCGCCAGCAGCCAAGAGTTCGCTAGCGCTCGAGAGACCCAGTACTTC. This codes for CASSQEFASARETQYF.

The chain is built from TRBV6-5 and TRBJ2-7, with D tentatively TRBD1 (8 bases). Germline CDR1 MNHEY, CDR2 SVGAGI. Deletions cut 6 bases from V and 0 bases from J, with 15 bases between. The CDR3 spans 15 residues. CDR3: CASRGGTGSSYEQYF. CDR3 sequence (DNA): TGTGCCAGCAGGGGAGGGACAGGATCCTCCTACGAGCAGTACTTC.

The V call is TRBV4-2, the J call TRBJ1-5; 11 bases align to TRBD1. The CDR3 is made up of 16 amino acids. V gave up 0 bases and J gave up 7 bases; unmatched junction bases: 5. Germline lookup yields CDR1 LGHNA and CDR2 YNFKEQ. The CDR3 region is CASSQDLRTGGQPQHF. The CDR3 nucleotides are TGTGCCAGCAGCCAAGATTTACGGACAGGGGGCCAGCCCCAGCATTTT.

The chain carries TRBV5-6 and TRBJ1-2; possible D gene TRBD1, 6 bases. The CDR3 sequence is 15 residues long. V lost 4 bases, J lost 5 bases, and 18 bases lay in between. Germline CDR1 is SGHDT and CDR2 is YYEEEE. CDR3: CASSLWGRGKYGYTF. The DNA of the CDR3 is TGTGCCAGCAGCCTGTGGGGCAGGGGAAAATATGGCTACACCTTC.